The clone carrying this T cell receptor beta chain has a handful of counts. A much bigger clone sits one base away, suggesting this may be a read error. RNA transcripts provided the source from which TCR beta CDR3 regions were amplified. First-round RT-PCR of the TCR CDR3 relied on the HTBI primer set. MiXCR, applied by TCRdb to the multiplex PCR reads, yields one record per CDR3 protein. The sample has about 290,000 distinct CDR3 sequences, around 20% seen once. The sample originates from a study of T cells in Graves' hyperthyroidism and ophthalmopathy. The length of the CDR3 is 14 residues. V gave up 8 bases and J gave up 0 bases, with 11 bases separating them. Germline V gene lookup returns CDR1 SNHLY and CDR2 FYNNEI.

Sequences were obtained from blood. The chain links TRBV2 to TRBJ1-5; D might be TRBD1 (6 bases). This receptor was taken from a man in his forties or fifties with Graves' ophthalmopathy. CDR3 in DNA: TGTGCCAGCTCACCAGGGGTTAGCAATCAGCCCCAGCATTTT. Protein sequence: CASSPGVSNQPQHF. The variable domain in full, completed from reference TRBV2 and TRBJ1-5, reads EPEVTQTPSHQVTQMGQEVILRCVPISNHLYFYWYRQILGQKVEFLVSFYNNEISEKSEIFDDQFSVERPDGSNFTLKIRSTKLEDSAMYFCASSPGVSNQPQHFGDGTRLSIL.